This TCR beta chain was observed in a study of shared clonotypes between healthy human individuals. Negatively enriched CD4+ T cells were divided by CD45RA into naive and memory. Study findings and constraints: Naive subsets tended to show greater estimated richness than memory subsets. Clonotype sharing among donors was thought likely to change with sequencing depth.

CDR3 size: 13 residues. Between the trimmed V and J ends, which lost 4 bases and 4 bases, there was a span of 9 bases. CDR1 is SGDLS, CDR2 YYNGEE, per germline. This table comes from immunoSEQ multiplex PCR, and its TCRdb copy is limited to in-frame clones, with some not included. The data contain about 1.5 million clones, around 98% of them singletons. As for this clone: As yet, its antigen is unknown.

The V gene is TRBV9, the J gene TRBJ2-1, with a tentative D call TRBD1 (5 bases). The clonotype comes from a man aged 25 to 40 in good health. Sample: naive CD4+ T cells sorted from blood. Subset noted: CD45RA+ positively selected. CDR3 protein: CASSPTGYNEQFF. DNA of the CDR3: TGTGCCAGCAGCCCCACAGGATACAATGAGCAGTTCTTC.